These T cell receptor beta chains were read from a single sample in a study of response to subunit inactivated influenza vaccine. MiXCR was run by TCRdb on the RT-PCR reads, yielding one entry per CDR3 protein. The table lists 800,000 to 1,000,000 distinct CDR3 sequences, 21% of them singletons, with around 9.6% in the top ten. The material was PBMCs from blood, obtained 4 to 6 days after vaccination. The receptors derive from a man aged 45-65 years who received an inactivated influenza vaccine. Both conserved end residues are part of each CDR3. D genes are given only for firm matches. Only some rows state a clone size, as once, few, many or a class for expanded clones.

>TRBV10-3|TRBJ2-5|.|.
CAISENREVTQYF
TGTGCCATCAGTGAGAACAGGGAAGTGACCCAGTACTTC
>TRBV7-9|TRBJ1-2|few|.
CASSLAGPGYTF
TGTGCCAGCAGCTTAGCGGGGCCAGGCTACACCTTC
>TRBV7-6|TRBJ2-7|.|TRBD2
CASSSRTSGRAYEQYF
TGTGCCAGCAGCAGTAGGACTAGCGGGAGGGCCTACGAGCAGTACTTC
>TRBV20-1|TRBJ2-1|.|TRBD2
CSASRSGSLNEQFF
TGCAGTGCTAGCAGGAGCGGGAGTTTAAATGAGCAGTTCTTC
>TRBV20-1|TRBJ2-5|.|.
CSARDPGRGRAETQYF
TGCAGTGCTAGAGACCCCGGACGGGGACGGGCGGAGACCCAGTACTTC
>TRBV29-1|TRBJ2-2|few|.
CSVQPVPGELFF
TGCAGCGTACAACCCGTCCCCGGGGAGCTGTTTTTT
>TRBV3-1|TRBJ2-7|.|TRBD2
CASSQAGTSNCEQYF
TGTGCCAGCAGCCAAGCCGGGACTAGCAACTGCGAGCAGTACTTC
>TRBV11-2|TRBJ2-1|few|.
CASSSFGVTINEQFF
TGTGCCAGCAGCTCCTTCGGGGTAACCATCAATGAGCAGTTCTTC
>TRBV7-9|TRBJ2-7|few|TRBD1
CASSKGQGADEQYF
TGTGCCAGCAGCAAGGGACAGGGGGCGGACGAGCAGTACTTC
>TRBV7-2|TRBJ2-3|.|TRBD2
CASSIGTKAQYF
TGTGCCAGCAGCATAGGGACTAAGGCGCAGTATTTT
>TRBV6-5|TRBJ2-1|.|.
CASSQGRAEQFF
TGTGCCAGCAGCCAGGGCAGGGCTGAGCAGTTCTTC
>TRBV28|TRBJ2-7|.|TRBD1
CASGAGGNYEQYF
TGTGCCAGTGGGGCAGGGGGAAATTACGAGCAGTACTTC
>TRBV11-3|TRBJ2-7|.|TRBD1
CASSQYRDRSYEQYF
TGTGCCAGCAGCCAGTACCGGGACAGATCCTACGAGCAGTACTTC
>TRBV12-3/TRBV12-4|TRBJ2-1|.|TRBD2
CASNPSTSGARNEQFF
TGTGCCAGCAACCCATCGACTAGCGGGGCCCGCAATGAGCAGTTCTTC
>TRBV12-3/TRBV12-4|TRBJ1-5|.|.
CASSLGRGAPNQPQHF
TGTGCCAGCAGTTTAGGGAGGGGGGCACCAAATCAGCCCCAGCATTTT